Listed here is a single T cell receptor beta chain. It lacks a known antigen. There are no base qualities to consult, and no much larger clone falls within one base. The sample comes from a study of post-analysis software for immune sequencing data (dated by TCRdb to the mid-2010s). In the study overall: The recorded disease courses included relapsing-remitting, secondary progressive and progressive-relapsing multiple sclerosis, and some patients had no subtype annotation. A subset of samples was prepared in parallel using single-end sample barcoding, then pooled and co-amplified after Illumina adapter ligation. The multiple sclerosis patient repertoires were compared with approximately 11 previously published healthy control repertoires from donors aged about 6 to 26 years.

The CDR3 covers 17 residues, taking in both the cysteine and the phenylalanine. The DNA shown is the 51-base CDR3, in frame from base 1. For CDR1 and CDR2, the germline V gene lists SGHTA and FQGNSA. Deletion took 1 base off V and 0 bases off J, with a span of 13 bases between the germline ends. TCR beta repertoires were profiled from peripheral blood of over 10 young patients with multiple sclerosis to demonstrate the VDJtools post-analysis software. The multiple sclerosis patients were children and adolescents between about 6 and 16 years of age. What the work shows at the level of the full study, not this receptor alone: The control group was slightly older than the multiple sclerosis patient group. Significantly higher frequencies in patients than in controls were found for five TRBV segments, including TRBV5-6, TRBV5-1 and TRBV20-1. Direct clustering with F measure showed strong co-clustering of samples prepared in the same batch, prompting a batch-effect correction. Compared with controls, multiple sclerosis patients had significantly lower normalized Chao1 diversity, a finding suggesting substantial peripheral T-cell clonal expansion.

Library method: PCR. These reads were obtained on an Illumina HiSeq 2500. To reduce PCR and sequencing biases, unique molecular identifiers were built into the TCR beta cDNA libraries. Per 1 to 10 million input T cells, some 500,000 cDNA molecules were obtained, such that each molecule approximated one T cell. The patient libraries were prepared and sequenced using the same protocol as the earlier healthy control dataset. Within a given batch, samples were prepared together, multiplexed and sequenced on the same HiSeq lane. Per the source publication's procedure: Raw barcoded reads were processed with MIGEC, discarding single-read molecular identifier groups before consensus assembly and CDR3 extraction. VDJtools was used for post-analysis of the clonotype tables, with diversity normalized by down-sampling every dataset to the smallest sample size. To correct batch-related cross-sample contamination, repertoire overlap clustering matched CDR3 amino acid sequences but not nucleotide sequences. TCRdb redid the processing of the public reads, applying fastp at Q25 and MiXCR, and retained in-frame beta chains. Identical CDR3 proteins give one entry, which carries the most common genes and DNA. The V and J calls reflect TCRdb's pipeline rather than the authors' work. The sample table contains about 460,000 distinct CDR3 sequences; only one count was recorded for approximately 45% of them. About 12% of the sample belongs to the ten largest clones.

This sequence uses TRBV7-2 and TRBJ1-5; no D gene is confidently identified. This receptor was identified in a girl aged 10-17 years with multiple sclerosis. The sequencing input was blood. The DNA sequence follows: TGTGCCAGCAGCTTAGGATACAGACCAAATAGCAATCAGCCCCAGCATTTT. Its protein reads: CASSLGYRPNSNQPQHF.